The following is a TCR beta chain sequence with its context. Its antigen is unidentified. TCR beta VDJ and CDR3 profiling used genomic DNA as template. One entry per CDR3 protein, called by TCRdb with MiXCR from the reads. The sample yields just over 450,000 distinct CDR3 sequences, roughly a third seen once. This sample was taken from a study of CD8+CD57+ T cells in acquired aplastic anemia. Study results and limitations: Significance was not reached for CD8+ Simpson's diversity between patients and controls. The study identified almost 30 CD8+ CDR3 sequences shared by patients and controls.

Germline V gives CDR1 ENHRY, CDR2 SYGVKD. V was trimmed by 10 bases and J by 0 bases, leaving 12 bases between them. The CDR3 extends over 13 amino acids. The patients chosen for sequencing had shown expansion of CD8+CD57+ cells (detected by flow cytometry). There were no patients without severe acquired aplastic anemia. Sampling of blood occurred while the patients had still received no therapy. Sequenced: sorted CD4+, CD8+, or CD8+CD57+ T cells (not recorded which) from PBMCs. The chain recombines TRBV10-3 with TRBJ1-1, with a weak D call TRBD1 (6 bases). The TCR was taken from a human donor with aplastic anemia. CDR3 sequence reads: CATRDTVNTEAFF. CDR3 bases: TGTGCCACCCGGGACACCGTGAACACTGAAGCTTTCTTT.